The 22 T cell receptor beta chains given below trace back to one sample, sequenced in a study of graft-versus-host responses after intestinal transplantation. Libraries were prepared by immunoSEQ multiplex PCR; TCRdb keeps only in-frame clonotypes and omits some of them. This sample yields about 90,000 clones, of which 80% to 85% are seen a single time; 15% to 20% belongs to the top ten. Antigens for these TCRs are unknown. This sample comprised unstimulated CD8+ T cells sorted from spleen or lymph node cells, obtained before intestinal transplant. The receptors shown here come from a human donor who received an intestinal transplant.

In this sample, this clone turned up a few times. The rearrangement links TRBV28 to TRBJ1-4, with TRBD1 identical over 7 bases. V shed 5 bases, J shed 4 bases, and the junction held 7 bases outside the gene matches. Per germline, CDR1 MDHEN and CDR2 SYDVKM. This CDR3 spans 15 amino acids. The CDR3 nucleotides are TGTGCCAGCAGTACGACAGGGCAGATTAATGAAAAACTGTTTTTT. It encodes CASSTTGQINEKLFF. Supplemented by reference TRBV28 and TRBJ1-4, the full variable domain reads DVKVTQSSRYLVKRTGEKVFLECVQDMDHENMFWYRQDPGLGLRLIYFSYDVKMKEKGDIPEGYSVSREKKERFSLILESASTNQTSMYLCASSTTGQINEKLFFGSGTQLSVL.

The CDR3 protein is CASSLGPGHTDTQYF. The CDR3 nucleotides read TGTGCCAGCAGCTTAGGGCCCGGTCACACAGATACGCAGTATTTT. The chain combines TRBV7-9 with TRBJ2-3; D unclear. V lost 1 base and J 2 bases, leaving 10 bases between the germline ends. CDR3 length: 15 amino acids. Germline lookup yields CDR1 SEHNR and CDR2 FQNEAQ (reference sequence).

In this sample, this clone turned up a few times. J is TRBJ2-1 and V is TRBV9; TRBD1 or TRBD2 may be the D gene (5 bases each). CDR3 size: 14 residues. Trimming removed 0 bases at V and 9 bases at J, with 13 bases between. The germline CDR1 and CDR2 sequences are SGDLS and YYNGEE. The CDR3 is CASSVEGDVGEQFF. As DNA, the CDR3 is TGTGCCAGCAGCGTAGAAGGGGACGTTGGTGAGCAGTTCTTC.

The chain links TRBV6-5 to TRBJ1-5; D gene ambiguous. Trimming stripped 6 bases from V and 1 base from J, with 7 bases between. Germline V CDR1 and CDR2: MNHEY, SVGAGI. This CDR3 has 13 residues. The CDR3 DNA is TGTGCCAGCAGACACCGAAGCAATCAGCCCCAGCATTTT. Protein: CASRHRSNQPQHF.

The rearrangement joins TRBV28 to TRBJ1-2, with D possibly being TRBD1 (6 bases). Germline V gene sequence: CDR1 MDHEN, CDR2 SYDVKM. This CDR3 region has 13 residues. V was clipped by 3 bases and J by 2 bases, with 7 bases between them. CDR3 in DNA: TGTGCCAGCAGTTTCCAGGGGAACTATGGCTACACCTTC. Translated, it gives CASSFQGNYGYTF.

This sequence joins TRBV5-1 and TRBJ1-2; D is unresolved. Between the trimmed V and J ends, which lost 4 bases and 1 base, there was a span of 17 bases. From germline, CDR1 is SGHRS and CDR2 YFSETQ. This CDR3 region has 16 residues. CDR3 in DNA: TGCGCCAGCAGCCTAACCCCAGGAGCCCTTAACTATGGCTACACCTTC. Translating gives CASSLTPGALNYGYTF.

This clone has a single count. DNA for the CDR3: TGTGCCAGCAGTTTTAAACTAGCGGGAGGAACCTACGAGCAGTACTTC. This sequence encodes CASSFKLAGGTYEQYF. This sequence joins TRBV28 and TRBJ2-7; TRBD2 agrees at 12 bases. Germline assignment: CDR1 MDHEN and CDR2 SYDVKM. CDR3 length: 16 residues. V was clipped by 3 bases and J by 2 bases; unmatched bases: 5.

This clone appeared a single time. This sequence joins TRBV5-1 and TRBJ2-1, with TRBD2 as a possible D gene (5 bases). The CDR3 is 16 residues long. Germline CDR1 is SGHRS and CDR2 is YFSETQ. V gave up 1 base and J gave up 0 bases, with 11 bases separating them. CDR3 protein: CASSLLEASSYNEQFF. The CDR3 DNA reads TGCGCCAGCAGCTTGCTGGAGGCCAGCTCCTACAATGAGCAGTTCTTC. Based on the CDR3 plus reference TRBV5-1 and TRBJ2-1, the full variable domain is KAGVTQTPRYLIKTRGQQVTLSCSPISGHRSVSWYQQTPGQGLQFLFEYFSETQRNKGNFPGRFSGRQFSNSRSEMNVSTLELGDSALYLCASSLLEASSYNEQFFGPGTRLTVL.

CDR3 in amino acids: CASSSLPTDTQYF. The DNA of the CDR3 is TGTGCCAGCAGCTCGCTACCCACAGATACGCAGTATTTT. This chain joins TRBV7-8 and TRBJ2-3; D is uncertain. This CDR3 region has 13 residues. Trimming took off 4 bases at V and 2 bases at J, with 7 bases between the two ends. CDR1 SGHVS and CDR2 FQNEAQ come from the germline V gene.

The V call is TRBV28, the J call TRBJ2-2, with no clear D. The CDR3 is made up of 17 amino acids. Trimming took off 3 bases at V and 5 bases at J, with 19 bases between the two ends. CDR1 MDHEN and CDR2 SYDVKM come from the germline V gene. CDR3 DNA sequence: TGTGCCAGCAGTTTCCCCTCGACCCCCCGAAGGACCGGGGAGCTGTTTTTT. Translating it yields CASSFPSTPRRTGELFF.

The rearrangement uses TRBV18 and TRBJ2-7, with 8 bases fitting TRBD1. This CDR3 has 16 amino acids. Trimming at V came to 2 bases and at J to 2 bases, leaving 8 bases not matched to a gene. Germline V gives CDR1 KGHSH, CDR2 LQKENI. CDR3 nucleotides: TGTGCCAGCTCACCAGTGGAACAGGGGGGACCCTACGAGCAGTACTTC. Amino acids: CASSPVEQGGPYEQYF.

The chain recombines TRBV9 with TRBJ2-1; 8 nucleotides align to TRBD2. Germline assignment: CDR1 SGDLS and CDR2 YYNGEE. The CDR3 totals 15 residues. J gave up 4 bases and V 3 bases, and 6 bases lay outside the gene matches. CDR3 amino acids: CASSAGPSGYNEQFF. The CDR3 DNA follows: TGTGCCAGCAGCGCCGGTCCTAGCGGGTACAATGAGCAGTTCTTC.

The CDR3 region has the DNA TGCGCCAGCAGCCCTACCGGACAGTTCAATCAGCCCCAGCATTTT. Its protein is CASSPTGQFNQPQHF. The rearrangement links TRBV5-1 to TRBJ1-5, with a possible D match to TRBD1 (6 bases). The length of the CDR3 is 15 residues. V lost 4 bases and J lost 3, with 14 bases in between. Germline V CDR1 and CDR2: SGHRS, YFSETQ.

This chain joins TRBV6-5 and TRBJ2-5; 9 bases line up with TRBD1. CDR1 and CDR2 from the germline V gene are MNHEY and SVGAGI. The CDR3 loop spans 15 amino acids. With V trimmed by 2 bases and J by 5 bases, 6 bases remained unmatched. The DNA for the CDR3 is TGTGCCAGCAGTTACAGACAGGGGGGAGAGGAGACCCAGTACTTC. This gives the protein CASSYRQGGEETQYF.

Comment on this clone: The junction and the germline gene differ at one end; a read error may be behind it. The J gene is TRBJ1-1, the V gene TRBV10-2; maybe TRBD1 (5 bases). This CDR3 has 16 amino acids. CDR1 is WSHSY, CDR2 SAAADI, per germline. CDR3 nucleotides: TGCGCCTGCAGTGGCGAGAAGGGGAGGGGTGACACTGAAGCTTTCTTT. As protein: CACSGEKGRGDTEAFF.

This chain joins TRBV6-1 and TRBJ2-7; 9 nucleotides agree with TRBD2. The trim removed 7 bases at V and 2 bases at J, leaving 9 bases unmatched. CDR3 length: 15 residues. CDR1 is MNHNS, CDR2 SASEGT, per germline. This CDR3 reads CASTGGRALAYEQYF. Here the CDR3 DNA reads TGTGCCAGCACTGGCGGGAGGGCCCTTGCCTACGAGCAGTACTTC.

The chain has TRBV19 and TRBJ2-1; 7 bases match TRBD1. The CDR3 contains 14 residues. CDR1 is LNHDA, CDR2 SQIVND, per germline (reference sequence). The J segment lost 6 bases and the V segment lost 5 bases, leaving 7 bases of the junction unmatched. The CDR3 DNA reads TGTGCCAGTAGTTGGCAGGGGGTAGGCAATGAGCAGTTCTTC. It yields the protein CASSWQGVGNEQFF.

The DNA for the CDR3 is TGCGCCAGCAGCCCCGGACAGGAGAAGGATAGCAATCAGCCCCAGCATTTT. It codes for CASSPGQEKDSNQPQHF. The gene calls are TRBV5-1 and TRBJ1-5; 7 bases fit TRBD1. The germline V gene encodes CDR1 SGHRS and CDR2 YFSETQ. The CDR3 extends over 17 amino acids. V was clipped by 4 bases and J by 0 bases; unmatched bases: 10.

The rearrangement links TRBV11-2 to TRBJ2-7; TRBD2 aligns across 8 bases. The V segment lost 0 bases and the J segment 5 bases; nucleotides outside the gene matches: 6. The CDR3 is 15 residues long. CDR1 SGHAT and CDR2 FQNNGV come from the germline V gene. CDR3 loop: CASSLEGSGVHEQYF. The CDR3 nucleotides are TGTGCCAGCAGCTTAGAGGGTAGCGGGGTCCACGAGCAGTACTTC.

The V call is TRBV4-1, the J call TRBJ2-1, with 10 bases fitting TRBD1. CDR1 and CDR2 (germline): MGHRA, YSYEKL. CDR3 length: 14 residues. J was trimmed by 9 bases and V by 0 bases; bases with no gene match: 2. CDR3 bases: TGCGCCAGCAGCCAAGATGGGGACAGGGGTGAGCAGTTCTTC. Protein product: CASSQDGDRGEQFF.

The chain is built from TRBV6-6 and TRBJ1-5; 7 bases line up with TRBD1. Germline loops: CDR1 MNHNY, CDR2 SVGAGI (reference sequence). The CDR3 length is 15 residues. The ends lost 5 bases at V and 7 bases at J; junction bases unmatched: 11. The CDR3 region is CASSRITGVDQPQHF. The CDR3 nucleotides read TGTGCCAGCAGTCGAATTACAGGGGTTGACCAGCCCCAGCATTTT.

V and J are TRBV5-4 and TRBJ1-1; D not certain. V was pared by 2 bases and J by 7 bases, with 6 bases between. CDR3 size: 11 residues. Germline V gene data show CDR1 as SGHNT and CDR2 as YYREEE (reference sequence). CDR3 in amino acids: CASSFADEAFF. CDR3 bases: TGTGCCAGCAGCTTCGCGGATGAAGCTTTCTTT.